These T cell receptor beta chains were read from a single sample in a study of breast tumors, draining lymph nodes, adjacent tissues. TCRdb analysed the multiplex PCR reads with MiXCR anew, one entry per CDR3 protein. The sample holds more than 250,000 distinct CDR3 sequences, over 25% seen once. Specimen: axillary lymph node tissue. These receptors all stem from a female donor with breast cancer. Some clones in this sample may be carry-over from other donors' samples. CDR3s include the opening cysteine and the closing phenylalanine or tryptophan. Fields, in order: clone size, D gene, J gene, V gene, CDR3 DNA, CDR3 protein. D genes are given only for firm matches. Clone size is shown for a subset of rows, as once, few, many or a class of expanded clone.

many | . | TRBJ2-7 | TRBV7-2 | TGTGCCAGCAGCAAGCGTTTCAGCGCTATCTCCTACGAGCAGTACTTC | CASSKRFSAISYEQYF
many | . | TRBJ2-7 | TRBV7-8 | TGTGCCAGCAGCCCCACGGCGAGCGGGTACGAGCAGTACTTC | CASSPTASGYEQYF
. | TRBD2 | TRBJ2-2 | TRBV7-2 | TGTGCCAGCAGAGCCCTAGCGGGAGTCGGCACCGGGGAGCTGTTTTTT | CASRALAGVGTGELFF
. | . | TRBJ1-3 | TRBV5-1 | TGCGCCAGCAGTCCCGGGACGGGTGGAAACACCATATATTTT | CASSPGTGGNTIYF
. | . | TRBJ2-1 | TRBV7-9 | TGTGCCAGCAGCTTATCCAGGGCCCCTTACAATGAGCAGTCCTTC | CASSLSRAPYNEQSF
many | . | TRBJ2-3 | TRBV19 | TGTGCCAGTAGTAGTAGGCTCACAGATACGCAGTATTTT | CASSSRLTDTQYF
. | . | TRBJ2-1 | TRBV3-1 | TGTGCCAGCAGCCGGGGGAGTGGCAATGAGCAGTTCTTC | CASSRGSGNEQFF
many | TRBD2 | TRBJ2-1 | TRBV7-3 | TGTGCCAGCAGCTTAGCGGGAGGGAATGAGCAGTTCTTC | CASSLAGGNEQFF
many | TRBD2 | TRBJ2-3 | TRBV5-6 | TGTGCCAGCAGCTTGGTTGACCTAGCGGGAGATACGCAGTATTTT | CASSLVDLAGDTQYF
few | . | TRBJ1-5 | TRBV6-2/TRBV6-3 | TGTGCCAGCAGTTACATCTATGGCCGGGAATATAGCAATCAGCCCCAGCATTTT | CASSYIYGREYSNQPQHF
many | . | TRBJ2-6 | TRBV24-1 | TGTGCCACCAGTGATTCTCACGCCTTTGGGGCCAACGTCCTGACTTTC | CATSDSHAFGANVLTF
few | . | TRBJ2-6 | TRBV6-5 | TGTGCCAGCAGTTACGAGGCAGGGCTCTCTGGGGCCAACGTCCTGACTTTC | CASSYEAGLSGANVLTF
. | . | TRBJ2-6 | TRBV9 | TGTGCCAGCAGCGTAGGGCGAGGGACAGGGGCCAACGTCCTGACTTTC | CASSVGRGTGANVLTF
many | TRBD2 | TRBJ2-1 | TRBV10-3 | TGTGCCATCAGTTCAACCCCGGGACTAGCGTGGAATGAGCAGTTCTTC | CAISSTPGLAWNEQFF
once | . | TRBJ1-2 | TRBV5-8 | TGTGCCAGCAGCTTGACAGGGTTGGGTTATGGCTACACCTTC | CASSLTGLGYGYTF
. | TRBD2 | TRBJ2-1 | TRBV29-1 | TGCAGCTCGGGACTAGCGGGACGCAATGAGCAGTTCTTC | CSSGLAGRNEQFF
many | . | TRBJ2-7 | TRBV7-2 | TGTGCCAGCAGCTTAGGCCGGACAACCTACGAGCAGTACTTC | CASSLGRTTYEQYF
many | TRBD2 | TRBJ2-2 | TRBV5-4 | TGTGCCAGCAGCTTGGTACGGTTGCGGGAGGGCCGTATTGGGGAGCTGTTTTTT | CASSLVRLREGRIGELFF
. | . | TRBJ2-7 | TRBV27 | TGTGCCAGCAGTTTATCGAGGGCTAGCCCGGGGGAGCAGTACTTC | CASSLSRASPGEQYF
many | TRBD1 | TRBJ2-7 | TRBV7-8 | TGTGCCAGCAGCTCTCACCCCCCCATGACAGGGCGTCGTGAGCAGTACTTC | CASSSHPPMTGRREQYF
. | . | TRBJ2-1 | TRBV20-1 | TGCAGTGCTATACGAGGGGAGGAGCTCACAGATACGCAGTTCTTC | CSAIRGEELTDTQFF
. | TRBD1 | TRBJ1-6 | TRBV10-3 | TGTGCCAGCCTGTCCCGGGACAGGGGCTTCTATAATTCACCCCTCCACTTT | CASLSRDRGFYNSPLHF
many | . | TRBJ1-2 | TRBV12-5 | TGTGCTAGTGCTTCCCCCCCGCCAACAGGGTCTCGGGGCTACACCTTC | CASASPPPTGSRGYTF
. | . | TRBJ2-7 | TRBV27 | TGTGCCAGCAGGTACGATAGCGGATCTCCCTCCTACGAGCAGCACTTC | CASRYDSGSPSYEQHF
. | TRBD2 | TRBJ2-1 | TRBV3-1 | TGTGCCAGCAGCCAAGTTTGGGGAGGGAATGAGCAGTTCTTC | CASSQVWGGNEQFF
many | TRBD1 | TRBJ1-5 | TRBV20-1 | TGCAGTGCTAGCGGACAGGGGAGCAATCAGCCCCAGCATTTT | CSASGQGSNQPQHF
many | . | TRBJ2-1 | TRBV20-1 | TGCAGTGCTAATAGTGTCCTAGCAGCGAGGAATGAGCAGTTCTTC | CSANSVLAARNEQFF
once | . | TRBJ2-3 | TRBV20-1 | TGCAGTGCTAGTGGGGGTGCAGATACGCAGTATTTT | CSASGGADTQYF
many | . | TRBJ2-2 | TRBV12-3/TRBV12-4 | TGTGCCAGCATAGAGGGGGGGTTCACCGGGGAGCTGTTTTTT | CASIEGGFTGELFF
many | TRBD2 | TRBJ2-1 | TRBV9 | TGTGCCAGCAGTCAGGGTGGACTAGCGATGTATCTGAACTCCTACAATGAGCAGTTCTTC | CASSQGGLAMYLNSYNEQFF
many | . | TRBJ2-1 | TRBV7-9 | TGTGCCAGCAGCTTCCGCGGCTCAGCCTACAATGAGCAGTTCTTC | CASSFRGSAYNEQFF
many | TRBD1 | TRBJ2-7 | TRBV5-1 | TGCGCCAGCACAGAAGACAGGGTCCAGCAGTACTTC | CASTEDRVQQYF
. | TRBD2 | TRBJ2-3 | TRBV14 | TGTGCCAGCACCCTAGCGGGTACCTACAATGAGCAGTATTTT | CASTLAGTYNEQYF
many | . | TRBJ2-5 | TRBV6-5 | TGTGCCAGCAGTCACCCGACGGGGCGCGAGACCCAGTACTTC | CASSHPTGRETQYF
. | TRBD1 | TRBJ1-6 | TRBV19 | TGTGCCAGTAGTAAGGCCCGGACAGGGGAAGATTCACCCCTCCACTTT | CASSKARTGEDSPLHF
many | TRBD2 | TRBJ2-7 | TRBV4-2 | TGTGCCAGCAGCCAAGACCAGCGGGAGTTGAGAGAGCAGTACTTC | CASSQDQRELREQYF
. | . | TRBJ2-3 | TRBV6-2/TRBV6-3 | TGTGCCACACGACGACAGCCTAGCGCAGATACGCAGTATTTT | CATRRQPSADTQYF
many | TRBD2 | TRBJ2-3 | TRBV6-4 | TGTGCCAGCAGTCAACTAGCGGGAGCCACAGATACGCAGTATTTT | CASSQLAGATDTQYF
. | . | TRBJ2-1 | TRBV11-2 | TGCGCCAGCAGCTTAGGTGGGAGTTTGAATGAGCGGTTCTTC | CASSLGGSLNERFF
few | TRBD1 | TRBJ1-5 | TRBV6-1 | TGTGCCAGCAGTCACCGCGGACAGGGGAGCAATCAGCCCCAGCATTTT | CASSHRGQGSNQPQHF
many | . | TRBJ2-5 | TRBV20-1 | TGCAGTGCTACCGAGGCCTGGTACCAAGAGACCCAGTACTTC | CSATEAWYQETQYF